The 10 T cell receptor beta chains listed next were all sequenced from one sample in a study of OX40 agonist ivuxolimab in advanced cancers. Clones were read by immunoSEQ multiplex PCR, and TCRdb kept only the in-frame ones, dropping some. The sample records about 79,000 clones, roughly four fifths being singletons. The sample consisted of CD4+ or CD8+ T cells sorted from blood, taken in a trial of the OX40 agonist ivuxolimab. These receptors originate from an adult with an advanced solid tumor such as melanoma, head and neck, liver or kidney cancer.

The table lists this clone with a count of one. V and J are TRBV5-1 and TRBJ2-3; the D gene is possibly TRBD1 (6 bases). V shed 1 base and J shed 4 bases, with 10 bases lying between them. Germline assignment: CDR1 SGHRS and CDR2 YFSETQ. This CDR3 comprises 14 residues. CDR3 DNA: TGCGCCAGCAGCTTGACAGGGCAGTCAGATACGCAGTATTTT. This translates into CASSLTGQSDTQYF.

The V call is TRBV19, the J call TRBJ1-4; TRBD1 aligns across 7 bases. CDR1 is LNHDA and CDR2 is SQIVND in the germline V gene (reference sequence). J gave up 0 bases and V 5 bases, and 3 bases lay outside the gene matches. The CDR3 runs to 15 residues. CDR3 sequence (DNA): TGTGCCAGTAGTGTCCAGGGGGCAACTAATGAAAAACTGTTTTTT. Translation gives CASSVQGATNEKLFF.

This chain's CDR3 is CASSVAGDHTQYF. The CDR3 DNA reads as TGTGCCAGCAGCGTAGCCGGGGACCATACGCAGTATTTT. This sequence joins TRBV9 and TRBJ2-3; D is tentatively TRBD1 or TRBD2 (5 bases each). Between the trimmed V and J ends, which lost 0 bases and 7 bases, there was a span of 9 bases. The CDR3 has 13 residues. Germline CDR1 reads SGDLS; CDR2 reads YYNGEE.

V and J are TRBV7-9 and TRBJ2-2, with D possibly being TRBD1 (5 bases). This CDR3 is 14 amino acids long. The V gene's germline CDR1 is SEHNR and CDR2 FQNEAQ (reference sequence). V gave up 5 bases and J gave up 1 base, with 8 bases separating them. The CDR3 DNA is TGTGCCAGCAGCACCGACAGGAACACCGGGGAGCTGTTTTTT. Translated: CASSTDRNTGELFF.

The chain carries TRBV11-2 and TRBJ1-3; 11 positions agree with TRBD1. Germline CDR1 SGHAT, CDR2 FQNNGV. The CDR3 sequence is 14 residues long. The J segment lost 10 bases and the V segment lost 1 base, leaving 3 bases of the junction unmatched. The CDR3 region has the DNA TGTGCCAGCAGCTTAGGGACAGGGGGCGGAACCATATATTTT. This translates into CASSLGTGGGTIYF.

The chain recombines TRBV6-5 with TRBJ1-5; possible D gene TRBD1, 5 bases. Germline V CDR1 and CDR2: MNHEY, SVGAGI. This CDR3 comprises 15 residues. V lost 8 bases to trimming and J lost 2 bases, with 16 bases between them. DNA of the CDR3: TGTGCCAGCCGTAACGCCGGGGGTGGCAATCAGCCCCAGCATTTT. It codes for CASRNAGGGNQPQHF.

The CDR3 reads CASSSNSRGGGYEQYF. CDR3 nucleotide sequence: TGTGCCAGCAGTTCAAACTCGCGGGGGGGTGGCTACGAGCAGTACTTC. The J gene is TRBJ2-7, the V gene TRBV6-5; 9 bases are a match to TRBD2. CDR1 and CDR2 from the germline V gene are MNHEY and SVGAGI. V lost 4 bases to trimming and J lost 3 bases; unmatched junction nucleotides: 10. The CDR3 covers 16 residues.

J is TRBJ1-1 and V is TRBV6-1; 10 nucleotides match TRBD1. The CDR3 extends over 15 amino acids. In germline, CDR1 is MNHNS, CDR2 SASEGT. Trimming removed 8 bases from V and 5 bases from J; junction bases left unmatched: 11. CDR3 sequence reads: CASLPGQGIITEAFF. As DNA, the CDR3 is TGTGCCAGCTTACCGGGACAGGGGATTATAACTGAAGCTTTCTTT.

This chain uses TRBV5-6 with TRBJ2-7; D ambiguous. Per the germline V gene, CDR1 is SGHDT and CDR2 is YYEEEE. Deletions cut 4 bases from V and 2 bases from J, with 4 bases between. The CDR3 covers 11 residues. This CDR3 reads CASSQPYEQYF. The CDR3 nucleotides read TGTGCCAGCAGCCAGCCCTACGAGCAGTACTTC.

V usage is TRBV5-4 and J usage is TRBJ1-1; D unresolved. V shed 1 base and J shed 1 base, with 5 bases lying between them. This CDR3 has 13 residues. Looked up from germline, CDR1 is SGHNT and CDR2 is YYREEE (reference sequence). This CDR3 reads CASSLMKNTEAFF. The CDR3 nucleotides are TGTGCCAGCAGCTTGATGAAGAACACTGAAGCTTTCTTT.